Reported below is one T cell receptor beta chain. Germline values: CDR1 MNHEY, CDR2 SMNVEV (reference sequence). Germline trimming cut 4 bases from V and 7 bases from J; bases unmatched to any gene: 7. The CDR3 runs to 14 residues. This sample was included in a study of cytomegalovirus exposure and HLA in healthy donors. About the research overall: In terms of ancestry, the Caucasian-associated cluster contained 75% to 85% of the roughly 400 genotyped donors.

This PCR relied on a set of 60 Vbeta primers and 13 Jbeta primers. Some clones are missing from TCRdb's copy, which holds only in-frame ones; the method was immunoSEQ multiplex PCR. The sample consists of around 80,000 clones, roughly a tenth of them appearing once. This clonotype originated in a man in his sixties in good health and CMV-seropositive. Sequenced: PBMCs. The gene calls are TRBV27 and TRBJ1-2; 9 bases line up with TRBD1. The CDR3 region has the DNA TGTGCCAGCAGTTCCGATTACAGGGGGCTTGGCTACACCTTC. Translated, it gives CASSSDYRGLGYTF.